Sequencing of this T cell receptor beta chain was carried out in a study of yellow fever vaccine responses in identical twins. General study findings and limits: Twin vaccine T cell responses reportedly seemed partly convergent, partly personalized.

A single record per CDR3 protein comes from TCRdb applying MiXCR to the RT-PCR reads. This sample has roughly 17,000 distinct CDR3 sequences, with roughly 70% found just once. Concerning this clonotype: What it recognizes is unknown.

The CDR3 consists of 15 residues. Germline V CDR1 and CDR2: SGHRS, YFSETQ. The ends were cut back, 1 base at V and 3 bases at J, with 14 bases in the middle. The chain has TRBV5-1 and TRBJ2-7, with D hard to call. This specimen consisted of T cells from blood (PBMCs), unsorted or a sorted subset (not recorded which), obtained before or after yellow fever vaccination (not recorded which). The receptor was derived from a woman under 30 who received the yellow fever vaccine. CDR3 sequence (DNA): TGCGCCAGCAGCTTGTTGCCGCGGAGCGACTACGAGCAGTACTTC. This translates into CASSLLPRSDYEQYF.